These 8 T cell receptor beta chains came from one sample sequenced in a study of glioma-infiltrating T cells after dendritic cell vaccination. Method: immunoSEQ multiplex PCR; TCRdb's copy keeps in-frame clones and lacks some. Of about 73,000 clones in the sample, roughly four fifths were seen once. The input for sequencing was blood, taken before dendritic cell vaccination. Receptors were obtained from a human donor with glioblastoma.

The chain couples TRBV5-4 to TRBJ1-5; D may be TRBD1 (5 bases). From germline, CDR1 is SGHNT and CDR2 YYREEE (reference sequence). Trimming took 4 bases from V and 7 from J, leaving 15 bases between them. CDR3 length equals 14 residues. The CDR3, as DNA: TGTGCCAGCAGCCCCGACAGATTCTCCCAGCCCCAGCATTTT. This gives the protein CASSPDRFSQPQHF.

The chain joins TRBV11-2 to TRBJ2-1; 8 bases map to TRBD2. Germline V gene lookup returns CDR1 SGHAT and CDR2 FQNNGV. The CDR3 has 16 residues. Losses at the gene ends were 5 bases for V and 5 bases for J; bases not matched to a gene: 11. CDR3 sequence (DNA): TGTGCCAGCAGCCTGCAAGTGGCGGGAGGCAACAATGAGCAGTTCTTC. The encoded protein is CASSLQVAGGNNEQFF.

The chain recombines TRBV4-1 with TRBJ1-5, with 7 bases identical to TRBD1. Per germline, CDR1 MGHRA and CDR2 YSYEKL. This CDR3 is 14 amino acids long. The junction had 3 bases not matched to a gene; V was cut back by 1 base and J by 6 bases. In nucleotides, the CDR3 is TGCGCCAGCAGCCAAGTGAGGGGGCGTCAGCCCCAGCATTTT. Residues: CASSQVRGRQPQHF.

The CDR3 sequence: CASSPQGAPTDTQYF. The CDR3 DNA follows: TGCGCCAGCAGCCCCCAGGGGGCCCCCACAGATACGCAGTATTTT. V is TRBV5-1 and J is TRBJ2-3, with 8 nucleotides matching TRBD1. This CDR3 spans 15 amino acids. The trim removed 4 bases at V and 2 bases at J, leaving 6 bases unmatched. Germline-derived CDR1 and CDR2 are SGHRS and YFSETQ.

The chain joins TRBV5-1 to TRBJ2-1; TRBD2 matches at 12 bases. Losses at the gene ends were 2 bases for V and 7 bases for J; bases not matched to a gene: 4. Germline V lookup: CDR1 SGHRS, CDR2 YFSETQ. The CDR3 length is 15 residues. CDR3 residues: CASSLRTSGKNEQFF. The CDR3 nucleotides are TGCGCCAGCAGCTTACGGACTAGCGGGAAGAATGAGCAGTTCTTC.

J is TRBJ1-2 and V is TRBV11-2; a weak D match, TRBD1 (6 bases). CDR3 size: 14 residues. V dropped 1 base and J dropped 2 bases, with 8 bases sitting between them. Germline lookup yields CDR1 SGHAT and CDR2 FQNNGV. The CDR3 coding sequence is TGTGCCAGCAGCTTAGGACAGGCCAACTATGGCTACACCTTC. This gives the protein CASSLGQANYGYTF.

This chain links TRBV6-1 with TRBJ1-1, with TRBD1 as a possible D gene (5 bases). CDR1 and CDR2 (germline): MNHNS, SASEGT. V was pared by 10 bases and J by 1 base, with 16 bases between. This CDR3 region has 14 residues. CDR3 region: CATLGRGPNTEAFF. In nucleotides, the CDR3 is TGTGCCACCCTAGGGAGGGGACCGAACACTGAAGCTTTCTTT.

This sequence joins TRBV5-1 and TRBJ2-5; the match to TRBD1 covers 9 bases. V trimming: 0 bases; J trimming: 4 bases; junction bases outside the gene matches: 7. The CDR3 consists of 16 residues. Germline V gives CDR1 SGHRS, CDR2 YFSETQ. For the CDR3, the DNA is TGCGCCAGCAGCTTGGCGGGGGACAGGGTCGGAGAGACCCAGTACTTC. Protein product: CASSLAGDRVGETQYF. The full variable domain, with the rest looked up from reference TRBV5-1 and TRBJ2-5, is KAGVTQTPRYLIKTRGQQVTLSCSPISGHRSVSWYQQTPGQGLQFLFEYFSETQRNKGNFPGRFSGRQFSNSRSEMNVSTLELGDSALYLCASSLAGDRVGETQYFGPGTRLLVL.